A single sample is the source of the 14 T cell receptor beta chains below, sequenced in a study of T cell changes during pregnancy in multiple sclerosis. Measured with immunoSEQ multiplex PCR; TCRdb has only the in-frame clones, and not every one. Of 71,000 or so clones listed, roughly nine tenths were seen once; the top ten hold over 1%. The sequences come from peripheral blood, collected in the third trimester of pregnancy. Receptors originate from a female donor with multiple sclerosis, enrolled in a pregnancy study.

In DNA, the CDR3 is TGTGCCAGTATGGAGTATAGCAATCAGCCCCAGCATTTT. It yields the protein CASMEYSNQPQHF. The rearrangement links TRBV19 to TRBJ1-5; unclear D gene. The CDR3 covers 13 residues. The germline V and J ends were trimmed by 7 bases and 0 bases, with 7 bases remaining between them. Germline V CDR1 and CDR2: LNHDA, SQIVND (reference sequence). Using reference TRBV19 and TRBJ1-5 for the parts outside the CDR3, the full variable domain is DGGITQSPKYLFRKEGQNVTLSCEQNLNHDAMYWYRQDPGQGLRLIYYSQIVNDFQKGDIAEGYSVSREKKESFPLTVTSAQKNPTAFYLCASMEYSNQPQHFGDGTRLSIL.

V is TRBV4-2 and J is TRBJ2-2; 8 bases map to TRBD1. The J segment lost 7 bases and the V segment lost 1 base, leaving 8 bases of the junction unmatched. CDR3 length: 16 amino acids. Germline CDR1 and CDR2: LGHNA and YNFKEQ. The DNA for the CDR3 is TGTGCCAGCAGCCAAGGTTCCCAGGGGGCCCACGGGGAGCTGTTTTTT. It specifies CASSQGSQGAHGELFF.

V usage is TRBV28 and J usage is TRBJ2-7; D may be TRBD2 (5 bases). Deletions cut 7 bases from V and 3 bases from J, with 7 bases between. CDR1 and CDR2 from the germline V gene are MDHEN and SYDVKM. This CDR3 region has 11 residues. CDR3 region: CASKEDYEQYF. The CDR3 DNA reads as TGTGCCAGCAAGGAGGACTACGAGCAGTACTTC.

V usage is TRBV28 and J usage is TRBJ2-5, with 7 bases that match TRBD2. V trimming: 2 bases; J trimming: 5 bases; junction bases outside the gene matches: 5. Germline V gene data show CDR1 as MDHEN and CDR2 as SYDVKM. The CDR3 extends over 14 amino acids. The CDR3: CASSLGGGSETQYF. The DNA of the CDR3 is TGTGCCAGCAGTTTAGGGGGAGGGAGTGAGACCCAGTACTTC.

This rearrangement joins TRBV11-2 to TRBJ1-1; D gene uncertain. CDR1 is SGHAT and CDR2 is FQNNGV in the germline V gene. CDR3 length equals 16 residues. The ends were cut back, 5 bases at V and 1 base at J, with 17 bases in the middle. The CDR3 sequence: CASSIGPGQTNTEAFF. The CDR3 DNA sequence: TGTGCCAGCAGCATAGGGCCGGGTCAGACGAACACTGAAGCTTTCTTT. Full variable domain (missing parts from reference TRBV11-2 and TRBJ1-1): EAGVAQSPRYKIIEKRQSVAFWCNPISGHATLYWYQQILGQGPKLLIQFQNNGVVDDSQLPKDRFSAERLKGVDSTLKIQPAKLEDSAVYLCASSIGPGQTNTEAFFGQGTRLTVV.

The rearrangement joins TRBV6-5 to TRBJ2-1, with D perhaps matching TRBD1 (6 bases). The V end lost 4 bases, the J end lost 8 bases, and 12 bases lay between the germline ends. The CDR3 contains 13 residues. The germline gives CDR1 MNHEY, CDR2 SVGAGI. The DNA of the CDR3 is TGTGCCAGCAGTTCTAACAGGGTCCATGAGCAGTTCTTC. Its protein product is CASSSNRVHEQFF.

V is TRBV4-3 and J is TRBJ2-1; TRBD2 agrees at 8 bases. The junction had 2 bases not matched to a gene; V was cut back by 1 base and J by 3 bases. The CDR3 runs 15 residues. In germline, CDR1 is LGHNA, CDR2 YSLEER. The chain's CDR3 is CASSQVSGSYNEQFF. CDR3 DNA: TGCGCCAGCAGCCAAGTGAGCGGGAGCTACAATGAGCAGTTCTTC.

The rearrangement joins TRBV10-2 to TRBJ2-5; the D is unclear. V was cut by 8 bases and J by 2 bases, with 12 bases left in between. CDR3 length equals 13 residues. Germline CDR1 reads WSHSY; CDR2 reads SAAADI. The CDR3: CASQLVQQETQYF. The CDR3 bases are TGCGCCAGCCAACTGGTCCAACAAGAGACCCAGTACTTC.

In its sample, this clone was seen a few times. The chain couples TRBV12-5 to TRBJ1-1; no reliable D call. Germline V gene lookup returns CDR1 LGHNT and CDR2 FRNRAP. The CDR3 is 11 amino acids. Trimming took 7 bases from V and 4 from J, leaving 7 bases between them. CDR3 in DNA: TGTGCTAGTGACCAGGTCACTGAAGCTTTCTTT. This codes for CASDQVTEAFF.

V gene TRBV21-1 combines with J gene TRBJ2-6; the listed D gene, TRBD1, was not tested against the DNA. TRBV21-1 is a documented pseudogene. The CDR3 extends over 15 amino acids. The CDR3 sequence is CASSNQKTGANVLTF. The DNA of the CDR3 is TGTGCCAGCAGCAACCAGAAAACTGGGGCCAACGTCCTGACTTTC.

This sequence joins TRBV11-2 and TRBJ2-5, with TRBD2 matching 8 bases. The V gene end was trimmed by 0 bases and the J gene end by 7 bases; junction bases not matched to a gene: 10. Germline V gives CDR1 SGHAT, CDR2 FQNNGV. CDR3 length equals 16 residues. The CDR3 sequence is CASSLDYLAGLGTQYF. The CDR3 region has the DNA TGTGCCAGCAGCTTAGATTACCTAGCGGGTCTGGGGACCCAGTACTTC. Complete variable domain (other parts from reference TRBV11-2 and TRBJ2-5): EAGVAQSPRYKIIEKRQSVAFWCNPISGHATLYWYQQILGQGPKLLIQFQNNGVVDDSQLPKDRFSAERLKGVDSTLKIQPAKLEDSAVYLCASSLDYLAGLGTQYFGPGTRLLVL.

J is TRBJ2-3 and V is TRBV19; TRBD2 matches at 8 bases. Trimming at V came to 5 bases and at J to 2 bases, leaving 6 bases not matched to a gene. There are 15 residues in the CDR3. Germline assignment: CDR1 LNHDA and CDR2 SQIVND (reference sequence). CDR3 loop: CASSFTSGYTDTQYF. CDR3 DNA sequence: TGTGCCAGTAGTTTCACTAGCGGATACACAGATACGCAGTATTTT.

This chain uses TRBV6-5 with TRBJ1-3; D gene unclear. Germline lookup yields CDR1 MNHEY and CDR2 SVGAGI. The CDR3 totals 14 residues. V was trimmed by 7 bases and J by 0 bases, leaving 10 bases between them. The CDR3 is CASTETSSGNTIYF. CDR3 nucleotides: TGTGCCAGCACTGAAACGAGCTCTGGAAACACCATATATTTT.

This chain links TRBV6-5 with TRBJ2-5; 8 bases are shared with TRBD2. The junction had 7 bases not matched to a gene; V was cut back by 0 bases and J by 4 bases. The CDR3 has 16 amino acids. Germline CDR1 MNHEY, CDR2 SVGAGI. The CDR3, as DNA: TGTGCCAGCAGTTACTCGCCCAGCGGGAGTACAGAGACCCAGTACTTC. Amino acids: CASSYSPSGSTETQYF.